One and the same sample provided the 24 T cell receptor beta chains below, sequenced in a study of response to subunit inactivated influenza vaccine. Via MiXCR, TCRdb re-called the RT-PCR reads, giving one row per CDR3 protein. The sample holds 150,000 to 200,000 distinct CDR3 sequences; over 9.5% are singletons and the top ten take 25% to 30%. These data were likewise used in another study, on T cells expressing NK-cell markers. That work adds: The authors made TCR beta cDNA libraries by 5'RACE template switching. This switching added a universal primer site and UMIs.

The sample here was CD8+ T cells sorted from PBMCs, taken 12 days after vaccination. The receptors originated from a man aged 50-60 years who received an inactivated influenza vaccine.

This clonotype has at least ten counts. The CDR3 loop is CASSFGTYNEQFF. CDR3 in DNA: TGTGCCAGCAGTTTCGGGACGTACAATGAGCAGTTCTTC. This sequence joins TRBV12-3 or TRBV12-4 and TRBJ2-1; D is possibly TRBD1 or TRBD2 (5 bases each). CDR3 length equals 13 residues. The germline V and J ends were trimmed by 3 bases and 4 bases, with 7 bases remaining between them.

The chain links TRBV27 to TRBJ2-1, with 8 bases lining up with TRBD2. V shed 2 bases and J 4 bases; nucleotides not matched to a gene: 7. The CDR3 runs 16 residues. Germline-derived CDR1 and CDR2 are MNHEY and SMNVEV (reference sequence). The CDR3 nucleotides read TGTGCCAGCAGTTTACTAGCTAGCGGGCCTTACAATGAGCAGTTCTTC. Translating gives CASSLLASGPYNEQFF.

Worth noting for this clonotype: With a much larger clone just one base away, this may be a read error. The DNA of the CDR3 is TGTGCCAGCACCTCAACAGGGTATGAGCTGTTCTTC. This sequence encodes CASTSTGYELFF. The chain carries TRBV12-3 or TRBV12-4 and TRBJ2-1; weak D call: TRBD1 (6 bases). This CDR3 region has 12 residues.

This clonotype was detected a few times. V gene TRBV12-3 or TRBV12-4 combines with J gene TRBJ2-7; TRBD1 aligns across 10 bases. This CDR3 has 15 amino acids. Germline trimming cut 0 bases from V and 5 bases from J; bases unmatched to any gene: 4. CDR3 bases: TGTGCCAGCAGTTTAGCGCGACAGGGGGCCCACGAGCAGTACTTC. Translated, it gives CASSLARQGAHEQYF.

This clonotype was observed once. V usage is TRBV11-2 and J usage is TRBJ2-7; 10 nucleotides line up with TRBD2. This CDR3 has 16 amino acids. Germline CDR1 is SGHAT and CDR2 is FQNNGV. Unmatched junction bases numbered 8, after V lost 0 bases and J lost 6 bases. CDR3 region: CASSLEASGGLGEQYF. In nucleotides, the CDR3 is TGTGCCAGCAGCTTAGAGGCTAGCGGGGGCCTCGGCGAGCAGTACTTC.

This clonotype was observed a few times. The V and J genes are TRBV30 and TRBJ1-5, with a tentative D call TRBD1 (6 bases). Germline-derived CDR1 and CDR2 are GTSNPN and SVGIG (reference sequence). V gave up 3 bases and J gave up 3 bases, with 12 bases separating them. The CDR3 consists of 14 residues. CDR3 in DNA: TGTGCCTGGAGCCAAACAGGGTACAATCAGCCCCAGCATTTT. Translation: CAWSQTGYNQPQHF.

The V and J genes are TRBV5-1 and TRBJ2-2, with D unresolved. From germline, CDR1 is SGHRS and CDR2 YFSETQ. Trimming took 4 bases from V and 6 from J, leaving 7 bases between them. The CDR3 length is 12 residues. The CDR3, as DNA: TGCGCCAGCAGCCGCCGGCCCGGGGAGCTGTTTTTT. It yields the protein CASSRRPGELFF. The full variable domain, rest sourced from reference TRBV5-1 and TRBJ2-2, is KAGVTQTPRYLIKTRGQQVTLSCSPISGHRSVSWYQQTPGQGLQFLFEYFSETQRNKGNFPGRFSGRQFSNSRSEMNVSTLELGDSALYLCASSRRPGELFFGEGSRLTVL.

In this sample, this clonotype turned up many times. The V and J genes are TRBV7-9 and TRBJ2-1; D not certain. The CDR3 has 14 residues. CDR1 is SEHNR and CDR2 is FQNEAQ in the germline V gene (reference sequence). V gave up 5 bases and J gave up 5 bases, with 13 bases separating them. In DNA form, the CDR3 reads TGTGCCAGCAGCCCCGCCTTTCAAAACAATGAGCAGTTCTTC. This gives the protein CASSPAFQNNEQFF.

The rearrangement joins TRBV20-1 to TRBJ1-4; TRBD1 matches at 12 bases. This CDR3 has 17 amino acids. The germline V gene has CDR1 DFQATT and CDR2 SNEGSKA (reference sequence). Trimming took 6 bases from V and 4 from J; bases not matched to a gene: 12. The CDR3 is CSAPGQGARLSNEKLFF. DNA for the CDR3: TGCAGTGCCCCGGGACAGGGGGCGCGGTTAAGTAATGAAAAACTGTTTTTT.

This clonotype was seen a few times. The rearrangement joins TRBV4-3 to TRBJ1-1; 7 positions match TRBD1. CDR1 is LGHNA, CDR2 YSLEER, per germline. J gave up 4 bases and V 1 base, and 3 bases lay outside the gene matches. The CDR3 loop spans 14 amino acids. The CDR3 spells CASSQVTGLTEAFF. The CDR3 DNA reads as TGCGCCAGCAGCCAAGTGACAGGGCTCACTGAAGCTTTCTTT.

This clonotype was recorded many times. V usage is TRBV4-3 and J usage is TRBJ2-3; tentative D call: TRBD1 (5 bases). Germline CDR1 reads LGHNA; CDR2 reads YSLEER. Trimming shortened V by 3 bases and J by 4 bases, and 20 bases separated the two germline ends. The CDR3 is 17 amino acids. This chain's CDR3 is CASSHSTFPLGADTQYF. The CDR3 DNA reads as TGCGCCAGCAGCCATTCGACCTTCCCTTTAGGGGCAGATACGCAGTATTTT.

This clonotype has a handful of counts. The chain combines TRBV6-4 with TRBJ2-4; tentative D call: TRBD2 (7 bases). The V gene's germline CDR1 is MRHNA and CDR2 SNTAGT. Trimming cost V 2 bases and J 5 bases, with 10 bases left between them. CDR3 length equals 14 residues. The CDR3 DNA reads TGTGCCAGCAGTGACACGGGGGGCGAAAACATTCAGTACTTC. This sequence encodes CASSDTGGENIQYF.

This clonotype was seen ten or more times. The CDR3 protein is CASSPPALMSNEQFF. The DNA for the CDR3 is TGTGCCAGCTCACCACCGGCTCTAATGAGCAATGAGCAGTTCTTC. The chain recombines TRBV18 with TRBJ2-1, with no clear D. The CDR3 runs to 15 residues. Germline V gives CDR1 KGHSH, CDR2 LQKENI. Trimming removed 0 bases at V and 6 bases at J, with 12 bases between.

The sample holds a few counts of this clonotype. This chain connects TRBV4-3 to TRBJ2-7; perhaps TRBD2 as D (6 bases). This CDR3 region has 14 residues. The germline V and J ends were trimmed by 4 bases and 4 bases, with 14 bases remaining between them. The V gene's germline CDR1 is LGHNA and CDR2 YSLEER. CDR3 sequence (DNA): TGCGCCAGCAGCCGCCGGACTAACAGATACGAGCAGTACTTC. Its protein is CASSRRTNRYEQYF.

V and J are TRBV12-3 or TRBV12-4 and TRBJ2-1; TRBD1 might be the D (5 bases). Trimming left V 3 bases short and J 10 bases short, with 13 bases between. CDR3 length equals 13 residues. CDR3 nucleotides: TGTGCCAGCAGTTTTTCCGTTGGGGCGGAGCAGTTCTTC. It specifies CASSFSVGAEQFF.

This clonotype was seen a handful of times. This chain uses TRBV6-2 or TRBV6-3 with TRBJ2-1; no reliable D call. The CDR3 has 11 amino acids. Germline V lookup: CDR1 MNHEY, CDR2 SVGEGT. V lost 5 bases and J lost 4, with 3 bases in between. The CDR3 region is CASSIYNEQFF. In DNA, the CDR3 is TGTGCCAGCAGTATATACAATGAGCAGTTCTTC.

This clonotype was observed once. CDR3 sequence (DNA): TGTGCCAGCAGTCCCCGGGACAGGGGCTCTGGGGCCAACGTCCTGACTTTC. Amino acid sequence: CASSPRDRGSGANVLTF. The chain couples TRBV27 to TRBJ2-6, with 10 bases fitting TRBD1. The V gene's germline CDR1 is MNHEY and CDR2 SMNVEV (reference sequence). V trimming: 5 bases; J trimming: 0 bases; junction bases outside the gene matches: 4. This CDR3 is 17 amino acids long.

The rearrangement uses TRBV13 and TRBJ2-5; TRBD2 is a possible D gene (5 bases). Germline assignment: CDR1 PRHDT and CDR2 FYEKMQ (reference sequence). V lost 3 bases and J 5 bases, leaving 13 bases between the germline ends. This CDR3 contains 14 residues. The CDR3 region is CASSLGRRGETQYF. DNA of the CDR3: TGTGCCAGCAGCTTGGGCAGGAGAGGGGAGACCCAGTACTTC.

This clonotype appeared many times. The CDR3: CSVTGLSYEQYF. The CDR3 nucleotides are TGCAGCGTTACGGGACTTTCCTACGAGCAGTACTTC. This chain links TRBV29-1 with TRBJ2-7; D might be TRBD2 (6 bases). The CDR3 is 12 residues long. V was trimmed by 5 bases and J by 1 base, leaving 9 bases between them. Germline V gene data show CDR1 as SQVTM and CDR2 as ANQGSEA.

The rearrangement uses TRBV28 and TRBJ1-5; D gene ambiguous. The CDR3 contains 14 residues. V was trimmed by 5 bases and J by 9 bases, leaving 17 bases between them. Per the germline V gene, CDR1 is MDHEN and CDR2 is SYDVKM. The CDR3, as DNA: TGTGCCAGCAGTCCCCGGGGTCACTTACGGCCCCAGCATTTT. Protein product: CASSPRGHLRPQHF. Full variable domain (rest looked up from reference TRBV28 and TRBJ1-5): DVKVTQSSRYLVKRTGEKVFLECVQDMDHENMFWYRQDPGLGLRLIYFSYDVKMKEKGDIPEGYSVSREKKERFSLILESASTNQTSMYLCASSPRGHLRPQHFGDGTRLSIL.

This clonotype occurred a few times. CDR3 protein: CASVTGTSGGGYNEQFF. The CDR3 nucleotides are TGTGCCAGCGTCACCGGGACTAGCGGGGGCGGTTACAATGAGCAGTTCTTC. The chain carries TRBV27 and TRBJ2-1, with 14 nucleotides matching TRBD2. Germline values: CDR1 MNHEY, CDR2 SMNVEV (reference sequence). This CDR3 is 17 amino acids long. With V trimmed by 8 bases and J by 4 bases, 10 bases remained unmatched.

This clonotype was seen only a few times. The rearrangement joins TRBV4-2 to TRBJ2-7; 8 positions agree with TRBD1. This CDR3 comprises 12 residues. J lost 5 bases, V lost 4 bases, and 1 base had no gene match. The germline V gene has CDR1 LGHNA and CDR2 YNFKEQ. The CDR3 region has the DNA TGTGCCAGCAGCCCAGGGGGCCACGAGCAGTACTTC. Protein: CASSPGGHEQYF.

This clonotype was detected a few times. The chain combines TRBV9 with TRBJ1-2; the match to TRBD1 covers 11 bases. In germline, CDR1 is SGDLS, CDR2 YYNGEE. The CDR3 length is 15 residues. V dropped 2 bases and J dropped 7; count of bases not matched to a gene: 7. In nucleotides, the CDR3 is TGTGCCAGCAGCGTCCGGGACAGGGGGTTTCTTGGCTACACCTTC. Its translation is CASSVRDRGFLGYTF. Drawing the rest from reference TRBV9 and TRBJ1-2, the complete variable domain is DSGVTQTPKHLITATGQRVTLRCSPRSGDLSVYWYQQSLDQGLQFLIQYYNGEERAKGNILERFSAQQFPDLHSELNLSSLELGDSALYFCASSVRDRGFLGYTFGSGTRLTVV.

This clonotype was detected only a few times. The chain combines TRBV28 with TRBJ2-4; D tentatively reads TRBD1 or TRBD2 (5 bases each). Germline V gene data show CDR1 as MDHEN and CDR2 as SYDVKM. V was shortened by 3 bases and J by 0 bases, with 21 bases between the two germline ends. The CDR3 contains 19 residues. CDR3 DNA: TGTGCCAGCAGTTTGGGGCGGGTGGGCCGTTTCGGAGCCAAAAACATTCAGTACTTC. The encoded protein is CASSLGRVGRFGAKNIQYF.